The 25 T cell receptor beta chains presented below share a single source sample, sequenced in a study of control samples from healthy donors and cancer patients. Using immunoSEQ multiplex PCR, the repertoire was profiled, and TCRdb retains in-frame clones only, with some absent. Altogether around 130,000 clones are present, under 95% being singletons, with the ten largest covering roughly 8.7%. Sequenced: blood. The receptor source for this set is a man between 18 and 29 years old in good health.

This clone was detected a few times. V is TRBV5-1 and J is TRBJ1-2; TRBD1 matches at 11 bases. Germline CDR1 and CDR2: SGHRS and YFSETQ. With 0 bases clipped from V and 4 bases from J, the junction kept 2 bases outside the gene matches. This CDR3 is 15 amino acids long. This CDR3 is CASSLDGTGGYGYTF. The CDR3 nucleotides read TGCGCCAGCAGCTTGGATGGGACAGGGGGCTATGGCTACACCTTC.

The CDR3 coding sequence is TGTGCCAGCAGTGTACCGGGACACCTAACCTACGAGCAGTACTTC. This translates into CASSVPGHLTYEQYF. The chain has TRBV2 and TRBJ2-7; D is possibly TRBD1 (6 bases). This CDR3 region has 15 residues. Trimming cost V 4 bases and J 2 bases, with 15 bases left between them. Germline V gene data show CDR1 as SNHLY and CDR2 as FYNNEI.

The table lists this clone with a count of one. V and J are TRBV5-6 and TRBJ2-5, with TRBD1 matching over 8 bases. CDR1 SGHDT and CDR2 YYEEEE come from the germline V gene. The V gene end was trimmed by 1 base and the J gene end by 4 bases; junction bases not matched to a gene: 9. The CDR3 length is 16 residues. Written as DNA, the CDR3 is TGTGCCAGCAGCTTGAGCCCAGGGGGCCTAGGAGAGACCCAGTACTTC. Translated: CASSLSPGGLGETQYF.

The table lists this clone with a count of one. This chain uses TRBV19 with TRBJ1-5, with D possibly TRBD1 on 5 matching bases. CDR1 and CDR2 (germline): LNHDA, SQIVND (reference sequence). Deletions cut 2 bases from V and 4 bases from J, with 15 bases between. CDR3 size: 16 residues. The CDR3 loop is CASSILFVRDNQPQHF. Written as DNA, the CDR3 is TGTGCCAGTAGTATATTATTTGTCAGGGATAATCAGCCCCAGCATTTT.

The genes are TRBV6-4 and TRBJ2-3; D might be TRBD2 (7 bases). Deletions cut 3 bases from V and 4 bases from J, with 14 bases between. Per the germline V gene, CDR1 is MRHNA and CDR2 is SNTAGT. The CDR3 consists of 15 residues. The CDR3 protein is CASSESGGSADTQYF. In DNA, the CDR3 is TGTGCCAGCAGTGAGTCGGGGGGCTCCGCAGATACGCAGTATTTT.

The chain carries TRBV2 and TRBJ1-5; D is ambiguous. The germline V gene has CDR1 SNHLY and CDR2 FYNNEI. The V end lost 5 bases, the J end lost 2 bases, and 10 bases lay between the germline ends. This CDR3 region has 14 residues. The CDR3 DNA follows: TGTGCCAGCAGTACCGACGGAGGCAATCAGCCCCAGCATTTT. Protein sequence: CASSTDGGNQPQHF. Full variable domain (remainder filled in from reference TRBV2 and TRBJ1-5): EPEVTQTPSHQVTQMGQEVILRCVPISNHLYFYWYRQILGQKVEFLVSFYNNEISEKSEIFDDQFSVERPDGSNFTLKIRSTKLEDSAMYFCASSTDGGNQPQHFGDGTRLSIL.

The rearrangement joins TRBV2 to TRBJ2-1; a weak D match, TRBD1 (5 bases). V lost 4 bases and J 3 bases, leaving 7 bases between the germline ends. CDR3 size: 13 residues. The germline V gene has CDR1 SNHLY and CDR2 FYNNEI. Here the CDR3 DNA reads TGTGCCAGCAGTGGACAGATCTACAATGAGCAGTTCTTC. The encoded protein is CASSGQIYNEQFF.

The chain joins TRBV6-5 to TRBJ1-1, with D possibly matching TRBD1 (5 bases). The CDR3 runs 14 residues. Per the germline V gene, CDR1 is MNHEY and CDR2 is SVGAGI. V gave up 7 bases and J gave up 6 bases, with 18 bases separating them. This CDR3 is CASIPIQGRPEAFF. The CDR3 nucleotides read TGTGCCAGCATTCCAATCCAGGGACGGCCTGAAGCTTTCTTT.

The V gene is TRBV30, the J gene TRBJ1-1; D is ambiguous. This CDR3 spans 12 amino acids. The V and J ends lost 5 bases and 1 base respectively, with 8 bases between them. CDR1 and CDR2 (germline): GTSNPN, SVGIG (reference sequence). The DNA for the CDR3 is TGTGCCTGGGGTTTTTGGAACACTGAAGCTTTCTTT. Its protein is CAWGFWNTEAFF.

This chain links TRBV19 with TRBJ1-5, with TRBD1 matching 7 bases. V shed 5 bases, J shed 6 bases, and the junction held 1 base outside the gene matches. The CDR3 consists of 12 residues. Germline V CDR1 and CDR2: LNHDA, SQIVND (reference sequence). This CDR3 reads CASSHRGQPQHF. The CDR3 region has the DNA TGTGCCAGTAGTCACAGGGGTCAGCCCCAGCATTTT. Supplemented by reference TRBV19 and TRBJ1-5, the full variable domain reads DGGITQSPKYLFRKEGQNVTLSCEQNLNHDAMYWYRQDPGQGLRLIYYSQIVNDFQKGDIAEGYSVSREKKESFPLTVTSAQKNPTAFYLCASSHRGQPQHFGDGTRLSIL.

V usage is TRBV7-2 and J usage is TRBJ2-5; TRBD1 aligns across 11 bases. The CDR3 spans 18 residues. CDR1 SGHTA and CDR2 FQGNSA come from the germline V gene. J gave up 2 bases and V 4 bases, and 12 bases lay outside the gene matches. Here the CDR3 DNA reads TGTGCCAGCAGCTCGCCGGGACAGGGGGTCTTCCTTCAAGAGACCCAGTACTTC. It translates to CASSSPGQGVFLQETQYF.

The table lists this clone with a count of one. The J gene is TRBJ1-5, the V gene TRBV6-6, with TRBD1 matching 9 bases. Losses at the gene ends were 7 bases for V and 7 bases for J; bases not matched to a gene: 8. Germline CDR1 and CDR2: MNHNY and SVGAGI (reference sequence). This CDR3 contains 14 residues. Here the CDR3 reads CASIRQGVGQPQHF. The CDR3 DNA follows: TGTGCCAGCATAAGACAGGGGGTTGGGCAGCCCCAGCATTTT.

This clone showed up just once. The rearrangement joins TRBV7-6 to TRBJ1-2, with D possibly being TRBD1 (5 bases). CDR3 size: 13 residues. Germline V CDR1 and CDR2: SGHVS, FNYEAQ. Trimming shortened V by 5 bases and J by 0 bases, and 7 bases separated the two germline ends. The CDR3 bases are TGTGCCAGCAGCGGGGGGTCTAACTATGGCTACACCTTC. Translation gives CASSGGSNYGYTF.

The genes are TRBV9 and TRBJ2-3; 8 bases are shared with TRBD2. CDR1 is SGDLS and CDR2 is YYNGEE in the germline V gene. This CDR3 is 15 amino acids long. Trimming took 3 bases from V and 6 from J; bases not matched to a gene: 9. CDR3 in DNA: TGTGCCAGCAGCGAGCGGGCGGGGGGAAGTGATACGCAGTATTTT. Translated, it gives CASSERAGGSDTQYF.

The CDR3 reads CASRGEDGAYEQYF. CDR3 coding DNA: TGTGCCAGCCGTGGGGAGGACGGAGCCTACGAGCAGTACTTC. V usage is TRBV27 and J usage is TRBJ2-7; possible D gene TRBD2, 6 bases. The CDR3 is made up of 14 amino acids. Trimming took 8 bases from V and 2 from J, leaving 16 bases between them. Germline CDR1 and CDR2: MNHEY and SMNVEV (reference sequence).

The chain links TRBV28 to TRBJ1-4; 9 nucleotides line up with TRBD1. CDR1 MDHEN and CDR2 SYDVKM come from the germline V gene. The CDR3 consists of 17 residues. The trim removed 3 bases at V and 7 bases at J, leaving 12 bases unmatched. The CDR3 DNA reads TGTGCCAGCAGTTTCCGACAGGGGGTGCGTCTCCGTGAAAAACTGTTTTTT. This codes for CASSFRQGVRLREKLFF.

Written as DNA, the CDR3 is TGTGCCAGCAGTGGCACAGGTGCCTATGGCTACACCTTC. The encoded protein is CASSGTGAYGYTF. V is TRBV12-3 or TRBV12-4 and J is TRBJ1-2; the D gene is possibly TRBD1 (5 bases). The CDR3 loop spans 13 amino acids. Trimming removed 5 bases from V and 4 bases from J, with 11 bases in between.

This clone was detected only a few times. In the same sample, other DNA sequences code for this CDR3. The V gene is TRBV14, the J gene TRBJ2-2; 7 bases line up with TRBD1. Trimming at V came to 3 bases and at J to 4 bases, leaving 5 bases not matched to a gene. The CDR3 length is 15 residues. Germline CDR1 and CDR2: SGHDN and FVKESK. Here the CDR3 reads CASSQMTGITGELFF. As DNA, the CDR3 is TGTGCCAGCAGCCAGATGACAGGGATCACCGGGGAGCTGTTTTTT.

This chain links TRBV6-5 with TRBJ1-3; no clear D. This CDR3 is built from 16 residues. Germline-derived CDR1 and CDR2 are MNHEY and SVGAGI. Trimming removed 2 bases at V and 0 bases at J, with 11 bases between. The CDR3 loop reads CASSYGGVLSGNTIYF. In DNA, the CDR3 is TGTGCCAGCAGTTACGGTGGGGTACTCTCTGGAAACACCATATATTTT.

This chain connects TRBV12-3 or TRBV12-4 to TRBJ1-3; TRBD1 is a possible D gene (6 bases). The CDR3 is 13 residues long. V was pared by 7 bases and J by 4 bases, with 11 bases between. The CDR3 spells CASTRGRGNTIYF. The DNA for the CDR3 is TGTGCCAGCACCCGGGGGCGCGGAAACACCATATATTTT.

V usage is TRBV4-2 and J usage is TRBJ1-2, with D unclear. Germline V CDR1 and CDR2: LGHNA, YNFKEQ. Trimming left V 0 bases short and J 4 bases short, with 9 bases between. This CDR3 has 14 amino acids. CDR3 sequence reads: CASSQDRGVYGYTF. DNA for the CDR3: TGTGCCAGCAGCCAAGATCGAGGTGTCTATGGCTACACCTTC.

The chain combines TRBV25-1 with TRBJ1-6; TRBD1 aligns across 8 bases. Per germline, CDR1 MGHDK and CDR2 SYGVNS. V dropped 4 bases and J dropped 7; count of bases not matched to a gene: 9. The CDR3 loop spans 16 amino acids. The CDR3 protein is CASSGRTGSPNSPLHF. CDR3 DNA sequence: TGTGCCAGCAGTGGTCGGACAGGGAGTCCCAATTCACCCCTCCACTTT.

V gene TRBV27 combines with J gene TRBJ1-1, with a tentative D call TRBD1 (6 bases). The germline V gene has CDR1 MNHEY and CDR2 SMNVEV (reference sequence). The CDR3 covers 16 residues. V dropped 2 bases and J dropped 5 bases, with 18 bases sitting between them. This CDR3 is CASSLTPGGGITEAFF. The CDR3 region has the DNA TGTGCCAGCAGTTTAACCCCCGGGGGGGGCATAACTGAAGCTTTCTTT.

For the CDR3, the DNA is TGTGCCAGCAGTGAAAGCAGGGCTGACAATTCACCCCTCCACTTT. The encoded protein is CASSESRADNSPLHF. The chain is built from TRBV6-1 and TRBJ1-6; D might be TRBD1 (5 bases). The CDR3 loop spans 15 amino acids. CDR1 and CDR2 (germline): MNHNS, SASEGT. V shed 2 bases and J shed 7 bases, with 12 bases lying between them.

The CDR3 sequence: CAWNNRRVGSQPQHF. The CDR3 region has the DNA TGTGCCTGGAACAACCGGCGGGTAGGGAGTCAGCCCCAGCATTTT. The chain has TRBV30 and TRBJ1-5; D uncertain. Trimming pared 4 bases from V and 6 bases from J, leaving 19 bases between. Germline CDR1 reads GTSNPN; CDR2 reads SVGIG (reference sequence). The CDR3 runs 15 residues.